These 16 T cell receptor beta chains came from one sample sequenced in a study of cytomegalovirus exposure and HLA in healthy donors. The primer mix had 60 Vbeta and 13 Jbeta primers. The method was immunoSEQ multiplex PCR; TCRdb's version includes in-frame clones alone and lacks a portion of them. The top ten clones hold around 3.1% of a sample with about 130,000 clones, about 74% of them seen once. Sequencing used PBMCs. These receptors came from a man aged 35-49 years in good health and CMV-seronegative.

This chain links TRBV30 with TRBJ1-2, with D perhaps TRBD1 (5 bases). The CDR3 is made up of 14 amino acids. From germline, CDR1 is GTSNPN and CDR2 SVGIG (reference sequence). Trimming stripped 3 bases from V and 7 bases from J, with 18 bases between. Written as DNA, the CDR3 is TGTGCCTGGAGCCCATCGGCAGGGTCGTTTGGCTACACCTTC. Its translation is CAWSPSAGSFGYTF.

About this clone: The sample contains more than one DNA sequence encoding this CDR3. V usage is TRBV5-1 and J usage is TRBJ2-2; TRBD2 matches at 10 bases. Germline V gene sequence: CDR1 SGHRS, CDR2 YFSETQ. The CDR3 contains 15 residues. V gave up 5 bases and J gave up 2 bases; unmatched junction bases: 3. The CDR3 bases are TGCGCCAGCAGTTTAGCGGGAGGAAACACCGGGGAGCTGTTTTTT. This translates into CASSLAGGNTGELFF.

The rearrangement links TRBV11-3 to TRBJ1-2; TRBD1 aligns across 7 bases. J was trimmed by 5 bases and V by 5 bases; bases with no gene match: 11. The CDR3 is 15 amino acids. CDR1 and CDR2 (germline): SGHNT, YENEEA. The CDR3 sequence is CASSGMRQGRYGYTF. CDR3 sequence (DNA): TGTGCCAGCAGCGGTATGAGACAGGGACGTTATGGCTACACCTTC.

V gene TRBV18 combines with J gene TRBJ2-2, with D possibly TRBD1 on 6 matching bases. V dropped 6 bases and J dropped 6 bases, with 11 bases sitting between them. Germline CDR1 and CDR2: KGHSH and LQKENI. This CDR3 has 13 amino acids. The chain's CDR3 is CASSQTGPGELFF. CDR3 DNA sequence: TGTGCCAGCTCCCAAACAGGGCCCGGGGAGCTGTTTTTT.

This clone has just one count. V and J are TRBV7-9 and TRBJ2-7, with TRBD2 as a possible D gene (5 bases). The CDR3 contains 16 residues. The V and J ends lost 2 bases and 0 bases respectively, with 14 bases between them. Germline lookup yields CDR1 SEHNR and CDR2 FQNEAQ (reference sequence). CDR3 in DNA: TGTGCCAGCAGCTTACCTTCCGGGAAATACTCCTACGAGCAGTACTTC. This codes for CASSLPSGKYSYEQYF.

This chain joins TRBV12-1 and TRBJ2-6; no DNA check was done on the table's D call, TRBD2. TRBV12-1 is flagged as a pseudogene. The CDR3 is 15 residues long. CDR3 sequence: CASRNSSSGANVLTF. The DNA of the CDR3 is TGTGCCAGCAGGAATTCTAGCTCTGGGGCCAACGTCCTGACTTTC.

V gene TRBV7-8 combines with J gene TRBJ2-7; 7 bases align to TRBD2. Germline assignment: CDR1 SGHVS and CDR2 FQNEAQ. With V trimmed by 5 bases and J by 0 bases, 7 bases remained unmatched. The CDR3 has 15 residues. For the CDR3, the DNA is TGTGCCAGCAGCGCGCCTAGCGGATTCTCCTACGAGCAGTACTTC. Translating gives CASSAPSGFSYEQYF.

The chain employs TRBV6-1 and TRBJ1-2; TRBD1 agrees at 9 bases. The CDR3 has 15 residues. The germline gives CDR1 MNHNS, CDR2 SASEGT. Trimming took 0 bases from V and 8 from J; bases not matched to a gene: 7. The CDR3 sequence: CASSEAPQGARGYTF. The CDR3 coding sequence is TGTGCCAGCAGTGAAGCCCCACAGGGGGCTAGGGGCTACACCTTC.

This CDR3 is CASSLSGTNSYEQYF. In DNA form, the CDR3 reads TGTGCCAGCAGTTTATCTGGGACAAACTCCTACGAGCAGTACTTC. The rearrangement joins TRBV27 to TRBJ2-7; weak D call: TRBD1 (6 bases). The germline CDR1 and CDR2 sequences are MNHEY and SMNVEV (reference sequence). Trimming stripped 0 bases from V and 0 bases from J, with 9 bases between. The CDR3 is 15 residues long.

This chain uses TRBV19 with TRBJ1-2, with 9 bases aligning to TRBD1. The CDR3 spans 15 residues. From germline, CDR1 is LNHDA and CDR2 SQIVND (reference sequence). V lost 5 bases and J lost 8; bases outside the gene matches: 12. The CDR3 loop reads CASSALTGGAGGYTF. As DNA, the CDR3 is TGTGCCAGTAGTGCCCTCACAGGGGGCGCAGGAGGCTACACCTTC. The full variable domain, in which reference TRBV19 and TRBJ1-2 provide the parts outside the CDR3, is DGGITQSPKYLFRKEGQNVTLSCEQNLNHDAMYWYRQDPGQGLRLIYYSQIVNDFQKGDIAEGYSVSREKKESFPLTVTSAQKNPTAFYLCASSALTGGAGGYTFGSGTRLTVV.

The chain carries TRBV5-6 and TRBJ2-3; TRBD1 might be the D (6 bases). Germline-derived CDR1 and CDR2 are SGHDT and YYEEEE. CDR3 length: 15 amino acids. V dropped 4 bases and J dropped 6 bases, with 18 bases sitting between them. CDR3 in amino acids: CASSPRGWGSDTQYF. CDR3 nucleotides: TGTGCCAGCAGCCCCAGGGGATGGGGCAGCGATACGCAGTATTTT.

This chain joins TRBV30 and TRBJ2-5, with TRBD1 matching 10 bases. The V segment lost 3 bases and the J segment 4 bases; nucleotides outside the gene matches: 11. In germline, CDR1 is GTSNPN, CDR2 SVGIG (reference sequence). CDR3 length: 16 amino acids. The CDR3 DNA reads TGTGCCTGGAGGAGACGGACAGGGGGAATTTTAGAGACCCAGTACTTC. Amino acids: CAWRRRTGGILETQYF.

The chain combines TRBV5-6 with TRBJ2-7, with D unresolved. This CDR3 has 12 residues. Trimming shortened V by 0 bases and J by 5 bases, and 6 bases separated the two germline ends. Germline CDR1 is SGHDT and CDR2 is YYEEEE. The CDR3 region is CASSLVSNEQYF. For the CDR3, the DNA is TGTGCCAGCAGCTTGGTTAGCAACGAGCAGTACTTC.

The chain combines TRBV7-2 with TRBJ1-1; no definite D call. The CDR3 has 13 residues. V lost 4 bases to trimming and J lost 0 bases, with 6 bases between them. Germline V gives CDR1 SGHTA, CDR2 FQGNSA. CDR3 loop: CASSSQLNTEAFF. The CDR3 DNA reads TGTGCCAGCAGCTCCCAGTTGAACACTGAAGCTTTCTTT. The variable domain in full, completed from reference TRBV7-2 and TRBJ1-1, reads GAGVSQSPSNKVTEKGKDVELRCDPISGHTALYWYRQSLGQGLEFLIYFQGNSAPDKSGLPSDRFSAERTGGSVSTLTIQRTQQEDSAVYLCASSSQLNTEAFFGQGTRLTVV.

The chain uses TRBV5-1 and TRBJ2-2; the match to TRBD2 covers 14 bases. The CDR3 spans 17 residues. V was clipped by 0 bases and J by 4 bases; unmatched bases: 2. The germline V gene has CDR1 SGHRS and CDR2 YFSETQ. The CDR3 reads CASSLGGLAGGTGELFF. CDR3 in DNA: TGCGCCAGCAGCTTGGGCGGACTAGCGGGAGGCACCGGGGAGCTGTTTTTT.

The chain joins TRBV10-3 to TRBJ1-4, with D hard to call. The CDR3 spans 14 residues. The V end was cut by 0 bases, the J end by 7 bases, with 9 bases between. The germline CDR1 and CDR2 sequences are ENHRY and SYGVKD. The CDR3 nucleotides read TGTGCCATCAGTGAGTCGGAGCCACTTGAAAAACTGTTTTTT. Amino acids: CAISESEPLEKLFF.